This TCR beta chain derives from a study of blood T cell repertoires in COVID-19 (TCRdb year 2020). With respect to the entire study: Samples from collaborators originated in the United States, Italy and Spain and spanned both the acute and convalescent phases of COVID-19. The samples were drawn from two sources: the first 160 participants of the ongoing ImmuneRACE study, and 1,000 to 1,500 subjects contributed by 6 global collaborators. The prospective study material was composed of cDNA or gDNA derived from T cells, B-cell-depleted T cells, or PBMCs. The sample metadata nearly always contained a de-identified subject ID, COVID-19 status, age in years and sex. Where available, HLA class I and class II types were obtained from metadata supplied by the sample provider rather than from assay-based typing. Subjects who had been exposed to COVID-19, were actively infected with it, or had recovered from it provided the deeply sampled blood TCRbeta repertoires that made up the dataset. The repertoires were released in a freely available public database meant as a resource for research on the immune response to SARS-CoV-2.

Overall study results and their limits: How much clinical and demographic metadata was included differed by source and by participant, and the metadata was provided uncurated.

TCRbeta CDR3 regions were amplified from genomic DNA by means of the immunoSEQ Assay, a bias-controlled multiplex PCR. The study's processing was this. The number of nucleated cells in each sample was estimated from the amplification of reference gene primers within the assay. To quantify the absolute abundance of each unique TCRbeta CDR3 rearrangement, sequence reads were collapsed and filtered. For each sample, productive Simpson clonality was calculated as the square root of Simpson's diversity index across productive rearrangements. TCRdb mirrors the immuneACCESS table, restricted to in-frame sequences. Some clones are absent from its copies; in checked studies, under half trace to an unresolved V gene, and the reason for the others is unknown. The DNA was the basis for D and trimming; V, J and clone size are from that table. Recorded for this sample are some 230,000 clones; approximately 80% of them occurred a single time. The top ten constitute over 12% of the sample.

As for this clone: What antigen it recognizes has not been identified. Within one base of it there is no much larger clone, and no base qualities were kept.

The CDR3 holds 15 amino acids from the cysteine to the phenylalanine. Only the CDR3 portion is preserved as DNA: 45 bases, with reading frame beginning at the first base. Trimming takes 6 bases off V and 3 bases off J; junction bases not matched to a gene: 10. From the germline V gene, CDR1 is MNHEY and CDR2 is SVGAGI. Participants in the prospective study were enrolled through a virtual design, were aged about 18 to 90 years, and lived in approximately 25 United States geographic areas. In the prospective study, participants were assigned to cohorts based on the clinical history participants reported in a screening survey and a study questionnaire. Recovered participants in ImmuneRACE Cohort 3 were defined by two consecutive negative NP/OP PCR tests, clearance by a healthcare professional, or resolution of symptoms. In the prospective study, whole blood, serum and a nasopharyngeal or oropharyngeal swab were collected from each participant by mobile phlebotomists. Prospective study participants could optionally give additional blood draws and questionnaires over an approximately 2-month period. Blood samples from the prospective study were shipped frozen or at room temperature prior to DNA extraction.

This TCR derives from a man in his forties or fifties who had recovered from COVID-19. This sequence uses TRBV6-5 and TRBJ1-2, and 7 junctional nucleotides match TRBD1. What was sequenced was PBMCs or T cells enriched from blood (not recorded which). The DNA is TGTGCCAGCAGACAGGGACAGTTCACGGACTATGGCTACACCTTC. Its product reads: CASRQGQFTDYGYTF.